These T cell receptor beta chains were read from a single sample in a study of shared clonotypes between healthy human individuals. Produced via immunoSEQ multiplex PCR; TCRdb's table is partial and in-frame only. Of about 1,500,000 clones in the sample, more than 95% were seen once. The sequenced sample was naive CD4+ T cells sorted from blood. Source of these receptors: a man aged 25 to 45 in good health. Both conserved end residues are part of each CDR3. A D gene is named only where the DNA matches it firmly. Clone sizes are given selectively: once, few, many, or a class where the clone is expanded.

cdr3_aa	cdr3_nt	d_call	v_call	clone_size	j_call
CSDLQGSETQYF	TGCAGCGATCTACAGGGTAGTGAGACCCAGTACTTC	NA	TRBV29-1	NA	TRBJ2-5
CASSLAGQSVEQFF	TGTGCCAGCAGCTTAGCCGGACAGAGCGTCGAGCAGTTCTTC	NA	TRBV7-2	NA	TRBJ2-1
CASRRDRGYEQYF	TGTGCCAGCAGAAGGGACAGGGGGTACGAGCAGTACTTC	TRBD1	TRBV2	NA	TRBJ2-7
CASSDRLAGASEQFF	TGTGCCAGCAGTGACCGTCTAGCGGGAGCGAGTGAGCAGTTCTTC	TRBD2	TRBV2	NA	TRBJ2-1
CAWSHLYGYTF	TGTGCCTGGAGCCACTTATACGGCTACACCTTC	NA	TRBV30	few	TRBJ1-2
CSVRWGGGGTYEQYF	TGCAGCGTCCGGTGGGGCGGAGGAGGGACCTACGAGCAGTACTTC	NA	TRBV29-1	NA	TRBJ2-7
CASSSSPSGSSGELFF	TGTGCCAGCAGCTCATCTCCTAGCGGGAGCAGCGGGGAGCTGTTTTTT	TRBD2	TRBV5-4	NA	TRBJ2-2
CASSKDGGNQPQHF	TGTGCCAGCAGCAAGGACGGAGGCAATCAGCCCCAGCATTTT	NA	TRBV7-9	NA	TRBJ1-5
CASSRRPGVGGPYF	TGTGCCAGCAGCCGACGCCCCGGAGTGGGGGGTCCGTACTTC	NA	TRBV5-5	NA	TRBJ2-5
CASSLGGQRSYEQYF	TGTGCCAGCAGCTTGGGAGGGCAACGCTCCTACGAGCAGTACTTC	NA	TRBV5-4	NA	TRBJ2-7
CASSLEPSTDTQYF	TGTGCCAGCAGCTTAGAGCCTAGCACAGATACGCAGTATTTT	NA	TRBV7-9	few	TRBJ2-3
CASGESGLTDTQYF	TGTGCCAGCGGGGAAAGCGGCCTCACAGATACGCAGTATTTT	NA	TRBV2	NA	TRBJ2-3
CASSLRAGGSYEQYF	TGTGCCAGCAGCTTAAGAGCGGGAGGCTCCTACGAGCAGTACTTC	TRBD2	TRBV7-3	once	TRBJ2-7
CASSLRTSGNYEQYF	TGTGCCAGCAGCTTGAGAACTAGCGGCAACTACGAGCAGTACTTC	TRBD2	TRBV5-4	once	TRBJ2-7
CASSLAPPGLSYEQYF	TGTGCCAGCAGCTTGGCCCCGCCGGGACTGAGCTACGAGCAGTACTTC	NA	TRBV5-6	NA	TRBJ2-7
CASSAAPSGPPEQFF	TGTGCCAGCAGCGCCGCGCCTAGCGGACCTCCTGAGCAGTTCTTC	TRBD2	TRBV9	NA	TRBJ2-1
CASSEKIEQYF	TGTGCCAGCAGTGAAAAGATCGAGCAGTACTTC	NA	TRBV6-1	NA	TRBJ2-7
CALTVGGNTEAFF	TGTGCCCTCACGGTCGGGGGGAACACTGAAGCTTTCTTT	NA	TRBV30	NA	TRBJ1-1
CASSVNPTASRPEQYF	TGTGCCAGCAGTGTAAACCCGACCGCTTCTCGACCCGAGCAGTACTTC	NA	TRBV6-1	NA	TRBJ2-7
CASSLGPGEGWELFF	TGTGCCAGCAGTTTAGGGCCAGGGGAAGGGTGGGAGCTGTTTTTT	NA	TRBV28	once	TRBJ2-2
CASGTGFFGELFF	TGTGCCAGCGGGACAGGTTTTTTCGGGGAGCTGTTTTTT	TRBD1	TRBV5-4	NA	TRBJ2-2
CASSRGTGGNYGYTF	TGTGCCAGCAGCCGTGGGACAGGGGGAAACTATGGCTACACCTTC	TRBD1	TRBV7-9	NA	TRBJ1-2
CASTPGPRATYEQYF	TGTGCCAGCACCCCGGGTCCCAGGGCGACCTACGAGCAGTACTTC	NA	TRBV2	NA	TRBJ2-7
CASSPGGALGDEQYF	TGTGCCAGCAGTCCCGGGGGGGCCCTCGGAGACGAGCAGTACTTC	TRBD2	TRBV5-4	once	TRBJ2-7
CASSVLTGVGEKLFF	TGTGCCAGCAGCGTATTGACAGGGGTGGGTGAAAAACTGTTTTTT	TRBD1	TRBV9	NA	TRBJ1-4
CASSPPGGSNQPQHF	TGTGCCAGCAGCCCGCCCGGGGGTAGCAATCAGCCCCAGCATTTT	NA	TRBV7-9	once	TRBJ1-5
CATSRDPTQPGATNEKLFF	TGTGCCACCAGCAGAGATCCCACTCAGCCGGGTGCAACTAATGAAAAACTGTTTTTT	NA	TRBV15	once	TRBJ1-4
CASSGAGSYNEQFF	TGTGCCAGCAGCGGAGCGGGGAGCTACAATGAGCAGTTCTTC	TRBD2	TRBV7-2	NA	TRBJ2-1
CASSPDGGGNEKLFF	TGCGCCAGCAGCCCGGACGGAGGAGGTAATGAAAAACTGTTTTTT	NA	TRBV5-1	NA	TRBJ1-4